Presented here are 29 T cell receptor beta chains from one specimen sequenced in a study of CD8 T cells in Susac syndrome. Reverse transcription of roughly 0.5 to 1 ug RNA was performed with random hexamers. TCRdb re-derived calls from the immunoSEQ multiplex PCR reads in MiXCR, one entry per CDR3 protein. This table holds tens of thousands of distinct CDR3 sequences, about 96% found once. Sequencing was carried out using CD8+ T cells from PBMCs. These receptors were obtained from a human donor with Susac syndrome.

V and J are TRBV11-2 and TRBJ1-1, with TRBD1 matching over 8 bases. The CDR3 has 14 residues. Germline V gene sequence: CDR1 SGHAT, CDR2 FQNNGV. V lost 5 bases to trimming and J lost 7 bases; unmatched junction nucleotides: 9. CDR3 DNA: TGTGCCAGCAGCACCTGGACAGGGAAAATTGAAGCTTTCTTT. This translates into CASSTWTGKIEAFF. Filled out from reference TRBV11-2 and TRBJ1-1, the complete variable domain reads EAGVAQSPRYKIIEKRQSVAFWCNPISGHATLYWYQQILGQGPKLLIQFQNNGVVDDSQLPKDRFSAERLKGVDSTLKIQPAKLEDSAVYLCASSTWTGKIEAFFGQGTRLTVV.

This chain uses TRBV6-5 with TRBJ1-4; D may be TRBD1 (5 bases). CDR1 is MNHEY and CDR2 is SVGAGI in the germline V gene. Trimming took 5 bases from V and 3 from J, leaving 10 bases between them. There are 14 residues in the CDR3. The CDR3 nucleotides read TGTGCCAGCAGTGTGGGGCGGTCTAATGAAAAACTGTTTTTT. Amino acids: CASSVGRSNEKLFF.

The V and J genes are TRBV21-1 and TRBJ2-3; TRBD1, as called in the table, went unchecked against the DNA. TRBV21-1 corresponds to a pseudogene. This CDR3 contains 19 residues. In nucleotides, the CDR3 is TGTGCCAGCAAGGCCGGGACAGCCCATTTCCCCAAATTAACAGATACGCAGTATTTT. Translating it yields CASKAGTAHFPKLTDTQYF.

The rearrangement links TRBV18 to TRBJ2-3, with TRBD2 matching 7 bases. This CDR3 region has 15 residues. Per the germline V gene, CDR1 is KGHSH and CDR2 is LQKENI. V was clipped by 6 bases and J by 1 base; unmatched bases: 7. The CDR3 region is CASSRGLGGTDTQYF. The CDR3 region has the DNA TGTGCCAGCTCCCGAGGACTAGGTGGCACAGATACGCAGTATTTT.

This clonotype was detected only once. The chain joins TRBV11-1 to TRBJ2-5, with TRBD1 matching over 7 bases. Germline CDR1 is SGHAT and CDR2 is FQDESV (reference sequence). The CDR3 extends over 14 amino acids. Germline trimming cut 7 bases from V and 4 bases from J; bases unmatched to any gene: 9. CDR3 region: CASTQDRDGETQYF. In DNA form, the CDR3 reads TGTGCCAGCACACAAGACAGGGACGGAGAGACCCAGTACTTC.

The V gene is TRBV3-1, the J gene TRBJ1-3, with 9 positions matching TRBD1. The CDR3 loop spans 17 amino acids. From germline, CDR1 is LGHDT and CDR2 YNNKEL (reference sequence). The V gene end was trimmed by 4 bases and the J gene end by 5 bases; junction bases not matched to a gene: 12. CDR3 residues: CASSLPGTGIDRNTIYF. The CDR3 DNA reads TGTGCCAGCAGCCTCCCCGGGACAGGGATCGACAGAAACACCATATATTTT. The full variable domain, rest sourced from reference TRBV3-1 and TRBJ1-3, is DTAVSQTPKYLVTQMGNDKSIKCEQNLGHDTMYWYKQDSKKFLKIMFSYNNKELIINETVPNRFSPKSPDKAHLNLHINSLELGDSAVYFCASSLPGTGIDRNTIYFGEGSWLTVV.

The V gene is TRBV4-3, the J gene TRBJ1-2; D is perhaps TRBD1 (6 bases). V lost 0 bases and J 3 bases, leaving 17 bases between the germline ends. This CDR3 region has 17 residues. Germline V gives CDR1 LGHNA, CDR2 YSLEER. This CDR3 is CASSQDSGAGLYYGYTF. CDR3 in DNA: TGCGCCAGCAGCCAAGACTCAGGGGCGGGCCTCTACTATGGCTACACCTTC.

The V gene is TRBV5-1, the J gene TRBJ1-2; the match to TRBD1 covers 7 bases. This CDR3 comprises 15 residues. After removal of 2 bases from V and 6 bases from J, the junction contained 10 bases not matched to a gene. Germline V gene lookup returns CDR1 SGHRS and CDR2 YFSETQ. The CDR3 bases are TGCGCCAGCAGCTTCGGCAGGGGGTTTATGGATGGCTACACCTTC. Translating it yields CASSFGRGFMDGYTF.

This chain connects TRBV7-2 to TRBJ1-5; D is perhaps TRBD1 (5 bases). The ends were cut back, 6 bases at V and 5 bases at J, with 14 bases in the middle. The CDR3 extends over 14 amino acids. The germline gives CDR1 SGHTA, CDR2 FQGNSA. In DNA, the CDR3 is TGTGCCAGCAGAGGGGCGGTGAGTGATCAGCCCCAGCATTTT. The encoded protein is CASRGAVSDQPQHF.

The V and J genes are TRBV3-1 and TRBJ2-3; TRBD2 aligns across 12 bases. The CDR3 consists of 16 residues. CDR1 LGHDT and CDR2 YNNKEL come from the germline V gene (reference sequence). V lost 5 bases, J lost 1 base, and 4 bases stayed unmatched. The CDR3 DNA reads as TGTGCCAGCAGCTTACGGACTAGCGGGGGCACAGATACGCAGTATTTT. Amino acids: CASSLRTSGGTDTQYF.

This rearrangement joins TRBV23-1 to TRBJ1-4; 12 nucleotides agree with TRBD1. TRBV23-1 is marked as an open reading frame, function uncertain. This CDR3 has 18 amino acids. With V trimmed by 4 bases and J by 5 bases, 11 bases remained unmatched. The DNA for the CDR3 is TGCGCCAGCAGTCGCCTGACGGGACAGGGGGCCCTAAATGAAAAACTGTTTTTT. Translated, it gives CASSRLTGQGALNEKLFF.

The chain is built from TRBV20-1 and TRBJ2-5; 8 bases line up with TRBD2. Germline values: CDR1 DFQATT, CDR2 SNEGSKA (reference sequence). J was trimmed by 5 bases and V by 5 bases; bases with no gene match: 10. CDR3 length: 14 residues. Here the CDR3 DNA reads TGCAGTGCTCGAGGGTTGACTAGCGTGGAGACCCAGTACTTC. It is translated as CSARGLTSVETQYF.

This clonotype has only a few counts. The rearrangement joins TRBV4-1 to TRBJ2-1; no firm D call. Trimming cost V 0 bases and J 5 bases, with 8 bases left between them. The CDR3 runs to 14 residues. Germline CDR1 reads MGHRA; CDR2 reads YSYEKL. CDR3 in DNA: TGCGCCAGCAGCCAAGAACCGAATCACAATGAGCAGTTCTTC. Its translation is CASSQEPNHNEQFF.

The chain couples TRBV6-5 to TRBJ2-5; either TRBD1 or TRBD2 may fit D (5 bases each). Trimming cost V 2 bases and J 1 base, with 11 bases left between them. Per germline, CDR1 MNHEY and CDR2 SVGAGI. This CDR3 has 15 amino acids. DNA of the CDR3: TGTGCCAGCAGTTACATGACAGAGGGCCAAGAGACCCAGTACTTC. Translating gives CASSYMTEGQETQYF.

The chain recombines TRBV10-3 with TRBJ2-2; no clear D. The germline V gene has CDR1 ENHRY and CDR2 SYGVKD. V lost 5 bases to trimming and J lost 5 bases, with 3 bases between them. The CDR3 is 11 residues long. As DNA, the CDR3 is TGTGCCATCAGTTCGACCGGGGAGCTGTTTTTT. It specifies CAISSTGELFF.

The chain carries TRBV14 and TRBJ1-6; D not certain. The V and J ends lost 4 bases and 3 bases respectively, with 7 bases between them. In germline, CDR1 is SGHDN, CDR2 FVKESK. The CDR3 spans 14 residues. In DNA, the CDR3 is TGTGCCAGCAGCCTCAATAGCTATAATTCACCCCTCCACTTT. It yields the protein CASSLNSYNSPLHF. The variable domain in full, with the rest retrieved from reference TRBV14 and TRBJ1-6, is EAGVTQFPSHSVIEKGQTVTLRCDPISGHDNLYWYRRVMGKEIKFLLHFVKESKQDESGMPNNRFLAERTGGTYSTLKVQPAELEDSGVYFCASSLNSYNSPLHFGNGTRLTVT.

In DNA, the CDR3 is TGTGCCAGCAGCCTAGCGGAGAACTACGAGCAGTACTTC. Protein product: CASSLAENYEQYF. This rearrangement joins TRBV11-3 to TRBJ2-7; 7 positions agree with TRBD2. The CDR3 has 13 residues. Germline CDR1 SGHNT, CDR2 YENEEA. Trimming removed 5 bases from V and 3 bases from J; junction bases left unmatched: 4.

The chain recombines TRBV13 with TRBJ1-2; TRBD1 matches at 7 bases. Germline CDR1 reads PRHDT; CDR2 reads FYEKMQ (reference sequence). The trim removed 2 bases at V and 7 bases at J, leaving 7 bases unmatched. The CDR3 has 14 residues. CDR3 in DNA: TGTGCCAGCAGCTTAAGGCCGACAGGGCTTGGCTACACCTTC. Translation: CASSLRPTGLGYTF.

The V gene is TRBV11-2, the J gene TRBJ1-6; D gene uncertain. The CDR3 extends over 15 amino acids. Germline V lookup: CDR1 SGHAT, CDR2 FQNNGV. V was cut by 1 base and J by 7 bases, with 11 bases left in between. The CDR3 reads CASSLATGGNSPLHF. The CDR3 DNA follows: TGTGCCAGCAGCTTAGCCACGGGAGGGAATTCACCCCTCCACTTT.

As DNA, the CDR3 is TGCAGCGGCCTACAGGGGAGGAACACTGAAGCTTTCTTT. Translated, it gives CSGLQGRNTEAFF. V is TRBV29-1 and J is TRBJ1-1, with 7 nucleotides matching TRBD1. In germline, CDR1 is SQVTM, CDR2 ANQGSEA. V lost 7 bases to trimming and J lost 1 base; unmatched junction nucleotides: 6. The CDR3 spans 13 residues.

This chain uses TRBV4-3 with TRBJ2-1, with 10 nucleotides matching TRBD2. From germline, CDR1 is LGHNA and CDR2 YSLEER. The CDR3 totals 18 residues. The trim removed 1 base at V and 7 bases at J, leaving 13 bases unmatched. The CDR3 sequence: CASSQGTLSGGAENEQFF. Written as DNA, the CDR3 is TGCGCCAGCAGCCAAGGCACGCTAAGCGGGGGGGCCGAGAATGAGCAGTTCTTC.

The chain couples TRBV7-2 to TRBJ2-5; possibly TRBD1 or TRBD2 for D (6 bases each). CDR3 length: 15 amino acids. Germline CDR1 is SGHTA and CDR2 is FQGNSA. V was clipped by 5 bases and J by 5 bases, with 18 bases between them. CDR3: CASSTGRTGWETQYF. The CDR3 DNA reads as TGTGCCAGCAGCACCGGGAGAACAGGGTGGGAGACCCAGTACTTC.

The gene calls are TRBV28 and TRBJ1-1; maybe TRBD1 (6 bases). This CDR3 spans 15 amino acids. The V end lost 4 bases, the J end lost 1 base, and 13 bases lay between the germline ends. Germline-derived CDR1 and CDR2 are MDHEN and SYDVKM. The CDR3 DNA reads TGTGCCAGCAGTTCCCTCAGGGGAGGGAACACTGAAGCTTTCTTT. This codes for CASSSLRGGNTEAFF.

The chain has TRBV20-1 and TRBJ1-5; no clear D. Trimming shortened V by 5 bases and J by 0 bases, and 8 bases separated the two germline ends. The CDR3 sequence is 13 residues long. From germline, CDR1 is DFQATT and CDR2 SNEGSKA (reference sequence). CDR3 amino acids: CSALIDSNQPQHF. In DNA, the CDR3 is TGCAGTGCTCTTATTGATAGCAATCAGCCCCAGCATTTT.

The chain links TRBV4-3 to TRBJ2-7, with D perhaps being TRBD1 or TRBD2 (6 bases each). The germline V gene encodes CDR1 LGHNA and CDR2 YSLEER. Trimming removed 5 bases at V and 6 bases at J, with 14 bases between. This CDR3 has 13 residues. The CDR3 DNA sequence: TGCGCCAGCAGCTGGAATGGGGGGCGCGAGCAGTACTTC. Its translation is CASSWNGGREQYF.

This sequence joins TRBV5-1 and TRBJ2-2; D is possibly TRBD1 (9 bases). Germline assignment: CDR1 SGHRS and CDR2 YFSETQ. The CDR3 consists of 20 residues. The V gene lost 4 bases and the J gene lost 7 bases, with 32 bases spanning the gap. The CDR3 DNA reads as TGCGCCAGCAGCCACCGAAGACAGGGGGTCCTTCCACGGGAGGGCGGGGAGCTGTTTTTT. This gives the protein CASSHRRQGVLPREGGELFF.

The gene calls are TRBV14 and TRBJ2-7, with D possibly being TRBD1 (5 bases). In germline, CDR1 is SGHDN, CDR2 FVKESK. Trimming pared 0 bases from V and 2 bases from J, leaving 8 bases between. This CDR3 has 14 amino acids. CDR3 sequence: CASSQDTGPYEQYF. The CDR3 DNA reads TGTGCCAGCAGCCAAGATACAGGCCCCTACGAGCAGTACTTC.

For the CDR3, the DNA is TGTGCCAGCAGTCCCGGGACTGCCTACGAGCAGTACTTC. It encodes CASSPGTAYEQYF. The V and J genes are TRBV12-3 or TRBV12-4 and TRBJ2-7; maybe TRBD2 (6 bases). This CDR3 has 13 residues. V was shortened by 5 bases and J by 2 bases, with 10 bases between the two germline ends.

The chain combines TRBV6-2 or TRBV6-3 with TRBJ1-5; D remains ambiguous. The V gene lost 5 bases and the J gene lost 7 bases, with 18 bases spanning the gap. CDR1 MNHEY and CDR2 SVGEGT come from the germline V gene. The CDR3 is made up of 15 amino acids. The DNA of the CDR3 is TGTGCCAGCAGTCCGAGGTCCGGGGAAGACCAGCCCCAGCATTTT. Its translation is CASSPRSGEDQPQHF.